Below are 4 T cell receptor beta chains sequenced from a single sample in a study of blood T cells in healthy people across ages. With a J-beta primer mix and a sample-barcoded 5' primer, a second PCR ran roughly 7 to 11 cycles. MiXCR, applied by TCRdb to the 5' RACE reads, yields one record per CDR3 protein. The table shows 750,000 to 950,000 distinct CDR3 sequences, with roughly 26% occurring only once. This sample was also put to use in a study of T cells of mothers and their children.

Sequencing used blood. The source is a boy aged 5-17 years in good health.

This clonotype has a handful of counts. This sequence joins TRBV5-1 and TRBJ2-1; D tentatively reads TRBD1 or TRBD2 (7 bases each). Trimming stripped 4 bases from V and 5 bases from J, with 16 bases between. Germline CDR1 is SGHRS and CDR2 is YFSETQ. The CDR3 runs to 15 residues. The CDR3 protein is CASSPSRGGDNEQFF. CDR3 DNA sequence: TGCGCCAGCAGCCCGTCCAGGGGGGGGGACAATGAGCAGTTCTTC.

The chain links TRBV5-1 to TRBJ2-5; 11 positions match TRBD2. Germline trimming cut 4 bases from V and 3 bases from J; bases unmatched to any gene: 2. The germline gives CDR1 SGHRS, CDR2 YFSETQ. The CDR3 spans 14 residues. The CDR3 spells CASSPTSGEETQYF. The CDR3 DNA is TGCGCCAGCAGCCCGACTAGCGGGGAAGAGACCCAGTACTTC.

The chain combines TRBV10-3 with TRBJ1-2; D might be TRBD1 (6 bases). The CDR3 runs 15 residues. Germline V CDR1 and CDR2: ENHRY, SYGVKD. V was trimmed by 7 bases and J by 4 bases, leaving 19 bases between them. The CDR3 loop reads CAITRGVLSFYGYTF. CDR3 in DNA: TGTGCCATCACCAGGGGCGTACTCAGCTTCTATGGCTACACCTTC.

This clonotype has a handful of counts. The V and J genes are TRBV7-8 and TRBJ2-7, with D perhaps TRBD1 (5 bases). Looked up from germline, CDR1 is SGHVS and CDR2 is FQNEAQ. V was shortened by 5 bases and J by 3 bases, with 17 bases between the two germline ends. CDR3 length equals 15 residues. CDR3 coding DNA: TGTGCCAGCAGCCCCTCCCGACAGACCTTCTACGAGCAGTACTTC. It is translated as CASSPSRQTFYEQYF. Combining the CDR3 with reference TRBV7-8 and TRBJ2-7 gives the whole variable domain GAGVSQSPRYKVAKRGQDVALRCDPISGHVSLFWYQQALGQGPEFLTYFQNEAQLDKSGLPSDRFFAERPEGSVSTLKIQRTQQEDSAVYLCASSPSRQTFYEQYFGPGTRLTVT.